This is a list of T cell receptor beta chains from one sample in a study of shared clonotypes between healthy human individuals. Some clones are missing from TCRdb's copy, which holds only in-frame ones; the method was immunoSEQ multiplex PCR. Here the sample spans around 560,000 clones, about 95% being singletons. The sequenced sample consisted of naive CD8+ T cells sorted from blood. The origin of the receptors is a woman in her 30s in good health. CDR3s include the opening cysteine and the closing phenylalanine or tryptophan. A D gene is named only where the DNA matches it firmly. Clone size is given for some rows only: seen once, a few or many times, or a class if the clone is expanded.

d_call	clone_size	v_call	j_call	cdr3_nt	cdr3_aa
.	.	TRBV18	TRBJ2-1	TGTGCCAGCTCCCTGAGGGATGAGCAGTTCTTC	CASSLRDEQFF
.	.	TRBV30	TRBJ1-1	TGTGCCTGGAGTACCGGGACAACGAATAACATGAACACTGAAGCTTTCTTT	CAWSTGTTNNMNTEAFF
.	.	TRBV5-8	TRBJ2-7	TGTGCCAGCAGCTTGTTTGGGACATCCTCCTACGAGCAGTACTTC	CASSLFGTSSYEQYF
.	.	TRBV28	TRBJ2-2	TGTGCCAGCAAGGGAGCCGGGGAGCTGTTTTTT	CASKGAGELFF
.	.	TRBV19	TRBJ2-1	TGTGCCAGTAGTATAGAGGGCTGGCAGTTCTTC	CASSIEGWQFF
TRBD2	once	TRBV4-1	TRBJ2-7	TGCGCCAGCAGCCAAGTCATACTAGCGGCAAACGAGCAGTACTTC	CASSQVILAANEQYF
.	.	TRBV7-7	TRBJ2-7	TGTGCCAGCAGCTTAGTGGGAGGCGGGACCCGCTACGAGCAGTACTTC	CASSLVGGGTRYEQYF
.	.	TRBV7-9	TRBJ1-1	TGTGCCAGCAGCCAAAGAACGGGGCAGAACACTGAAGCTTTCTTT	CASSQRTGQNTEAFF
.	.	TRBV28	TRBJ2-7	TGTGCCAGCAGTTCGTTGGGACGGATTTACGAGCAGTACTTC	CASSSLGRIYEQYF
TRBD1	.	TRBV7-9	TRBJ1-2	TGTGCCAGCAGCTCCGGGACAGAGTTTTACCCCTACTATGGCTACACCTTC	CASSSGTEFYPYYGYTF
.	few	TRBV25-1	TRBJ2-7	TGTGCCAGCTCCTCCGGACTCCACGAGCAGTACTTC	CASSSGLHEQYF
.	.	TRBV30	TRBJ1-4	TGTGCCTGGAGTGTAGGGAGCAGCGGTGCTAATGAAAAACTGTTTTTT	CAWSVGSSGANEKLFF
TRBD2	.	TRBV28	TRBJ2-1	TGTGCCAGCAGTTTCCCCGGACTAGGGGCTTCCTACAATGAGCAGTTCTTC	CASSFPGLGASYNEQFF
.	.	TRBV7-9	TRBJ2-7	TGTGCCAGCAGCCCAGGACTATCCTACGAGCAGTACTTC	CASSPGLSYEQYF
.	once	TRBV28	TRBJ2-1	TGTGCCAGCAGCCTTGGAGAGGTGCAGTTCTTC	CASSLGEVQFF
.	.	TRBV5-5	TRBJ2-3	TGTGCCAGCAGCCCCAGGGGAAACACAGATACGCAGTATTTT	CASSPRGNTDTQYF
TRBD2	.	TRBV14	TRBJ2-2	TGTGCCAGCAGCCAAGAAGCCGGAGCGGGAGGTTACACCGGGGAGCTGTTTTTT	CASSQEAGAGGYTGELFF
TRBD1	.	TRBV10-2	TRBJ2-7	TGCGCCAGCAGATCTGACAGGGACTCCTACGAGCAGTACTTC	CASRSDRDSYEQYF
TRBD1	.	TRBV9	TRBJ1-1	TGTGCCAGCAGCGACCCCCGACAGGGCTTTGGAGACACTGAAGCTTTCTTT	CASSDPRQGFGDTEAFF
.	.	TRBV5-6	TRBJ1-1	TGTGCCAGCAGCTTTAGATCTCAGGGATTCAGGACTGAAGCTTTCTTT	CASSFRSQGFRTEAFF
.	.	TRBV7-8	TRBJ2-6	TGTGCCAGCAGCTTTCTTTTGACAGGAAGCTCTGGGGCCAACGTCCTGACTTTC	CASSFLLTGSSGANVLTF
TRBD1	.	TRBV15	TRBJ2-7	TGTGCCACCAGCAACGACAGGGTCGGCTACGAGCAGTACTTC	CATSNDRVGYEQYF
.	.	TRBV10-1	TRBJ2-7	TGCGCCAGCAGTGAGTCGGGGTCCCCGTTCCTCGAGCAGTACTTC	CASSESGSPFLEQYF
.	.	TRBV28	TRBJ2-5	TGTGCCAGCAGTTTTTCGGGCATGTTAGGGACCCAGTACTTC	CASSFSGMLGTQYF
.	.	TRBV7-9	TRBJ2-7	TGTGCCAGCAGCCCCGGACTGCACTACGAGCAGTACTTC	CASSPGLHYEQYF
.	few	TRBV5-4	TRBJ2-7	TGTGCCAGCAGCTTAGGAGGACTATCGCCTAGCGAGCAGTACTTC	CASSLGGLSPSEQYF
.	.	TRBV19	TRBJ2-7	TGTGCCAGTAGCGGACAGTCCTACGAGCAGTACTTC	CASSGQSYEQYF
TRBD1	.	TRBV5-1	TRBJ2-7	TGCGCCAGCAGCTTCTCGGCAGGGGGCTCTTACGAGCAGTACTTC	CASSFSAGGSYEQYF
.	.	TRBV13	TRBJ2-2	TGTGCCAGCGGTTGGGTTAACACCGGGGAGCTGTTTTTT	CASGWVNTGELFF
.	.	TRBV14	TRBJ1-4	TGTGCCAGCAGCCAAGGGAATGGACTGTTTTTT	CASSQGNGLFF
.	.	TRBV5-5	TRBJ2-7	TGTGCCAGCAGCCCCCGGGGGGCCCAGGGCTCCTACGAGCAGTACTTC	CASSPRGAQGSYEQYF
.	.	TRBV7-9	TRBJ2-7	TGTGCCAGCAGCTTAGTTACGGGCTACGAGCAGTACTTC	CASSLVTGYEQYF